This TCR beta chain was captured by sequencing in a study of response to subunit inactivated influenza vaccine. Study outcomes and limitations: That few new T cells are recruited by each seasonal influenza vaccination was the authors' suggestion.

This clonotype came up once. Its cognate antigen is unknown. TCRdb re-called the RT-PCR reads through MiXCR, storing one row per CDR3 protein. The sample lists roughly 700,000 distinct CDR3 sequences; approximately 14% were seen once. Per germline, CDR1 SGHRS and CDR2 YFSETQ. This CDR3 region has 18 residues. Trimming at V came to 7 bases and at J to 2 bases, leaving 15 bases not matched to a gene. The sequences come from PBMCs from blood, collected roughly 2 weeks before vaccination. This sequence joins TRBV5-1 and TRBJ2-3, with 11 bases aligning to TRBD2. This clonotype was obtained from a man aged 50-60 years who received an inactivated influenza vaccine. The CDR3 sequence: CASRSNPGLAGATDTQYF. DNA of the CDR3: TGCGCCAGCCGATCCAACCCTGGACTAGCGGGCGCCACAGATACGCAGTATTTT.